This T cell receptor beta chain was identified in a study of monozygotic twins with inflammatory bowel disease. Findings of the study overall: With inverse Simpson as the measure, TCRbeta diversity was lower in IBD patients than in healthy co-twins. A distinction between different T cell subtypes was not possible.

CDR1 SGHVS and CDR2 FNYEAQ come from the germline V gene. The CDR3 runs 15 residues. A remark on this clonotype: Its antigen is unidentified.

Every single donor had an approximately 2.7 ml blood sample drawn. Using the 5' RACE reads, TCRdb records one entry per CDR3 protein without DNA. This specimen shows 420,000 or so distinct CDR3 sequences; the ten leading clones hold 2% to 3%. The chain has TRBV7-6 and TRBJ1-5; there is no DNA to check the TCRdb D call of TRBD1. Sequenced input: blood. The clonotype comes from a human donor with ulcerative colitis or Crohn's disease, or a healthy co-twin of an affected twin (not recorded which). CDR3 residues: CASSLAGGGNQPQHF.